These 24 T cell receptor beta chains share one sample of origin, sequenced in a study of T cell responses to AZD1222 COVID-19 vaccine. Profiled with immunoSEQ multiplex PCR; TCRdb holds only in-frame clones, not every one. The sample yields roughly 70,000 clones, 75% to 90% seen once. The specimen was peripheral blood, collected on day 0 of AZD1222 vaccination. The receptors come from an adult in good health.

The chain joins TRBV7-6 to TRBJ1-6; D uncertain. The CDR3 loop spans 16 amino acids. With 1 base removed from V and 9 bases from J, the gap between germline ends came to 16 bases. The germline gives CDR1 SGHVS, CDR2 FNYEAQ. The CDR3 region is CASSLVLPGLGSPLHF. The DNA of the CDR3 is TGTGCCAGCAGCTTAGTTCTCCCCGGCCTGGGTTCACCCCTCCACTTT.

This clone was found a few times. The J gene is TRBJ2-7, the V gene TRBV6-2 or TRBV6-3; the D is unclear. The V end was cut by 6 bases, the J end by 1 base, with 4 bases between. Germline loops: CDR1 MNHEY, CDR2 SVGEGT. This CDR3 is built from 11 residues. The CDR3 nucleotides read TGTGCCAGCAGCCGGTCCTACGAGCAGTACTTC. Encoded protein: CASSRSYEQYF.

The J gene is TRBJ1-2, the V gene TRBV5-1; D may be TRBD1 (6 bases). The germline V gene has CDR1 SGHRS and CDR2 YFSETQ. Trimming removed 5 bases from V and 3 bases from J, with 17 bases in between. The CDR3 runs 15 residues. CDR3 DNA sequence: TGCGCCAGCAGAATCATATGGGGGCTCGACTATGGCTACACCTTC. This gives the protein CASRIIWGLDYGYTF.

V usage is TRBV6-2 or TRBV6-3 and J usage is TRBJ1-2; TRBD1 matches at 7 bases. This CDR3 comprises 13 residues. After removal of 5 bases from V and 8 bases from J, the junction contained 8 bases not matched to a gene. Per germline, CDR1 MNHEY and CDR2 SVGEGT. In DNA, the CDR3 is TGTGCCAGCAGTGACAGGGTTACTGGCGGCTACACCTTC. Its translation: CASSDRVTGGYTF.

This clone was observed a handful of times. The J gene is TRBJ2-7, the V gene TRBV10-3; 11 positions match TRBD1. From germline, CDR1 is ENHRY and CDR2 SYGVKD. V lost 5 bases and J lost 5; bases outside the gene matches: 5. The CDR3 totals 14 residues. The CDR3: CAISRGQGANEQYF. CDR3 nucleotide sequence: TGTGCCATCAGTAGAGGACAGGGGGCCAACGAGCAGTACTTC.

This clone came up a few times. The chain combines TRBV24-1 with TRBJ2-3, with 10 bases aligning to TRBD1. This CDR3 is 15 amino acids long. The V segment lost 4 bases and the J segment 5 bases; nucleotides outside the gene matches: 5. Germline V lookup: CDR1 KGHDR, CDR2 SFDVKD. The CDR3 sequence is CATSDLGTGEDTQYF. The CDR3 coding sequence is TGTGCCACCAGTGACCTGGGGACAGGGGAAGATACGCAGTATTTT.

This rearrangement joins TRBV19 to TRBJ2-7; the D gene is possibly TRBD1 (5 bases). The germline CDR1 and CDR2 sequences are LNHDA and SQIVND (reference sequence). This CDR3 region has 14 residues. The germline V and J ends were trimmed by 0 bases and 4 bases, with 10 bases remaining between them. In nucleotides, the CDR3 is TGTGCCAGTAGTATAGATGACAGTACATACGAGCAGTACTTC. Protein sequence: CASSIDDSTYEQYF.

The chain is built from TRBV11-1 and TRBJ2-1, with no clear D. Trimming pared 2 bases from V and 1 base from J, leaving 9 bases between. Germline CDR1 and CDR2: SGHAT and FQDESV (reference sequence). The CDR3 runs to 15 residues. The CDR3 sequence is CASSLSVGSYNEQFF. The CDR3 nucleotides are TGTGCCAGCAGCTTATCGGTCGGGTCCTACAATGAGCAGTTCTTC.

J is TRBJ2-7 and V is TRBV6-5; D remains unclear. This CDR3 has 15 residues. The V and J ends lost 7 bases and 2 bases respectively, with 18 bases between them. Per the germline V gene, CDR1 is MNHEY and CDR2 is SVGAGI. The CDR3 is CASTPHPQNTYEQYF. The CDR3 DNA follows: TGTGCCAGCACCCCCCACCCCCAGAACACCTACGAGCAGTACTTC.

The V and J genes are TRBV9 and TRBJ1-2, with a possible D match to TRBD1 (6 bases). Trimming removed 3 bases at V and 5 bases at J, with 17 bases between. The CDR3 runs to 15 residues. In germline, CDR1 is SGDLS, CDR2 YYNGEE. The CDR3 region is CASSDQTGIEYGYTF. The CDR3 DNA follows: TGTGCCAGCAGCGATCAAACAGGGATTGAATATGGCTACACCTTC.

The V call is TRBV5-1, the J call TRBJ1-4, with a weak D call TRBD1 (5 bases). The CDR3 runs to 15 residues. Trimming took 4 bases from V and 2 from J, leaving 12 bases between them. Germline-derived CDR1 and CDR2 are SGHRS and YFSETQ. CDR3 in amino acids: CASSPGVVTNEKLFF. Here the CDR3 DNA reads TGCGCCAGCAGCCCGGGGGTCGTTACTAATGAAAAACTGTTTTTT. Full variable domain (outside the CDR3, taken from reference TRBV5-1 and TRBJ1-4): KAGVTQTPRYLIKTRGQQVTLSCSPISGHRSVSWYQQTPGQGLQFLFEYFSETQRNKGNFPGRFSGRQFSNSRSEMNVSTLELGDSALYLCASSPGVVTNEKLFFGSGTQLSVL.

DNA for the CDR3: TGTGCCAGCAGCTTGGATGCGGCGGACTATGGCTACACCTTC. It encodes CASSLDAADYGYTF. This chain links TRBV5-5 with TRBJ1-2; unclear D gene. Trimming removed 0 bases at V and 3 bases at J, with 9 bases between. CDR1 is SGHKS and CDR2 is YYEKEE in the germline V gene (reference sequence). The CDR3 has 14 residues.

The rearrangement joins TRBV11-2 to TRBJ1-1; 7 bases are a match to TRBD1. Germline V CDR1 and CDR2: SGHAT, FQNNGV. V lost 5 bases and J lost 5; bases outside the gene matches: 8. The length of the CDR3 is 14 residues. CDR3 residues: CASSARQGLTEAFF. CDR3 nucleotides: TGTGCCAGCAGCGCTCGACAGGGATTGACTGAAGCTTTCTTT. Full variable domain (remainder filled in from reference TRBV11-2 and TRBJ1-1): EAGVAQSPRYKIIEKRQSVAFWCNPISGHATLYWYQQILGQGPKLLIQFQNNGVVDDSQLPKDRFSAERLKGVDSTLKIQPAKLEDSAVYLCASSARQGLTEAFFGQGTRLTVV.

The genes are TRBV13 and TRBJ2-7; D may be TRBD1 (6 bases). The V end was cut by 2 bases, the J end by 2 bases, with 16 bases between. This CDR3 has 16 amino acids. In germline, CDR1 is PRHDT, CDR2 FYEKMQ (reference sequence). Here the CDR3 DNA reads TGTGCCAGCAGCTTAAAGGTTGGCAGGGGAACCTACGAGCAGTACTTC. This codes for CASSLKVGRGTYEQYF.

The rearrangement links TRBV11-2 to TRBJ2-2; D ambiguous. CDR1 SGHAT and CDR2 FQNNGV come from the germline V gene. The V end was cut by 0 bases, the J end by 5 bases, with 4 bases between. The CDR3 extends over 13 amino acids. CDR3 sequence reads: CASSLDSTGELFF. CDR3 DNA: TGTGCCAGCAGCTTAGATAGTACCGGGGAGCTGTTTTTT.

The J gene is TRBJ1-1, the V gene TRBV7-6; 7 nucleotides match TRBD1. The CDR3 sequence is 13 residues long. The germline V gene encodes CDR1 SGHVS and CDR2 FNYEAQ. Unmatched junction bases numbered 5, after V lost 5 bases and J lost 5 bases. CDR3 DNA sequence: TGTGCCAGCAGCATCCCAGGGGGTACTGAAGCTTTCTTT. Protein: CASSIPGGTEAFF.

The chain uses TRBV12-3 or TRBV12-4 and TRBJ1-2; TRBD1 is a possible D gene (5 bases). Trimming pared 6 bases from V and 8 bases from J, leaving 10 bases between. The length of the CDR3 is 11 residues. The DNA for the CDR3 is TGTGCCAGCAGCCGGGGGAGAGGCTACACCTTC. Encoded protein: CASSRGRGYTF.

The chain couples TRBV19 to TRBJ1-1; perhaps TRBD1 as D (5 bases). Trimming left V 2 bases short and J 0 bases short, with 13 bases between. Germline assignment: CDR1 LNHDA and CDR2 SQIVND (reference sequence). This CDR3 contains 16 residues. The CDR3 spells CASSIKRGTMNTEAFF. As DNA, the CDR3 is TGTGCCAGTAGTATAAAGAGGGGCACGATGAACACTGAAGCTTTCTTT.

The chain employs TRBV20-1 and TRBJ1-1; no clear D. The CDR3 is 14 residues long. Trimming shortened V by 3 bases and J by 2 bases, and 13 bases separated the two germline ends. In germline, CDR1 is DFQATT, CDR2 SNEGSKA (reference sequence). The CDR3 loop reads CSASEWGSNTEAFF. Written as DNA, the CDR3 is TGCAGTGCTAGTGAGTGGGGTTCAAACACTGAAGCTTTCTTT.

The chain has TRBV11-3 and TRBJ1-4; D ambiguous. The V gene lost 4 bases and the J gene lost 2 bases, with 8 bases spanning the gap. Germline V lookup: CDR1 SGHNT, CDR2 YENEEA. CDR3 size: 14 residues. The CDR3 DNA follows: TGTGCCAGCAGCTCCCGGGTCACTAATGAAAAACTGTTTTTT. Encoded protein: CASSSRVTNEKLFF.

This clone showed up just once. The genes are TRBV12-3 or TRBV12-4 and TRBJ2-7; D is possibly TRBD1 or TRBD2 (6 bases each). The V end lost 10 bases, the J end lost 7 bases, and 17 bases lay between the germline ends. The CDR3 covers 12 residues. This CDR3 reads CATLRGAGEQYF. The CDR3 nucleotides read TGTGCCACCCTAAGGGGGGCTGGGGAGCAGTACTTC.

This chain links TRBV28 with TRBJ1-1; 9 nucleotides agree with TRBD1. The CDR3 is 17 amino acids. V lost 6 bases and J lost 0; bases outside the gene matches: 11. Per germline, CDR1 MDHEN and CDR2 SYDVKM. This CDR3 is CASSVMGGQGMNTEAFF. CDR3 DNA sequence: TGTGCCAGCAGCGTCATGGGAGGACAGGGGATGAACACTGAAGCTTTCTTT.

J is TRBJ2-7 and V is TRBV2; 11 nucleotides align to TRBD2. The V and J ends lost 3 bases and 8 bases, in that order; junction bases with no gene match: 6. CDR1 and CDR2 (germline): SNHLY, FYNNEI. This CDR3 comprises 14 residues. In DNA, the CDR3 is TGTGCCAGCAGTGAGACGACTAGCGGGGACAAGCAGTACTTC. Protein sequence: CASSETTSGDKQYF.

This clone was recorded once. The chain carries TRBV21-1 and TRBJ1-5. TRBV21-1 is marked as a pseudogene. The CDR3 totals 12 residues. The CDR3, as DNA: TGTGCCAGCAGCGATAAAAAGGGGACTGGGCATTTT. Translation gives CASSDKKGTGHF.